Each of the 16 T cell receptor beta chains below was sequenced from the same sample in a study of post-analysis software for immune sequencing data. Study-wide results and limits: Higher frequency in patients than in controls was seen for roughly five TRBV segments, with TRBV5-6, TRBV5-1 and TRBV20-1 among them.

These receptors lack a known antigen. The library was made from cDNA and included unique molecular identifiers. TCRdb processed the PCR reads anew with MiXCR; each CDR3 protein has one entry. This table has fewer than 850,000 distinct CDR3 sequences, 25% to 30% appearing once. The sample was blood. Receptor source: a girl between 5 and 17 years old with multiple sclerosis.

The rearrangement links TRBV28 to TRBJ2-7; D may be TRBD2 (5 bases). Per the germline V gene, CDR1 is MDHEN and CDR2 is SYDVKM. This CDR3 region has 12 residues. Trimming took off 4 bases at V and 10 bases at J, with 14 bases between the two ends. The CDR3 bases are TGTGCCAGCAGTTCTATAGACCGGGAACAGTACTTC. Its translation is CASSSIDREQYF.

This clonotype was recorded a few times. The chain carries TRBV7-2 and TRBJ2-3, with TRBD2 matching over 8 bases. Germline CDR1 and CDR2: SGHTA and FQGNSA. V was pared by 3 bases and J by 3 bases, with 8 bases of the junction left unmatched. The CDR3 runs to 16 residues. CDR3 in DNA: TGTGCCAGCAGCTTGCCCCCCCTAGCGGGTACAGATACGCAGTATTTT. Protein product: CASSLPPLAGTDTQYF. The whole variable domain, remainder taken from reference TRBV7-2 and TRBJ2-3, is GAGVSQSPSNKVTEKGKDVELRCDPISGHTALYWYRQSLGQGLEFLIYFQGNSAPDKSGLPSDRFSAERTGGSVSTLTIQRTQQEDSAVYLCASSLPPLAGTDTQYFGPGTRLTVL.

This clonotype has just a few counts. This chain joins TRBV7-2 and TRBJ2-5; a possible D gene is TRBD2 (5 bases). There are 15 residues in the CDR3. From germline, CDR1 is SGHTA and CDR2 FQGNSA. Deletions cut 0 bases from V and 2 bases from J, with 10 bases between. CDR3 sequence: CASSLAPGEQETQYF. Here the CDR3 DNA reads TGTGCCAGCAGCTTAGCTCCCGGGGAGCAAGAGACCCAGTACTTC.

The CDR3 bases are TGCGCCAGCAGCTTGGCCAGGGGGCTAGCCTCTGGGGCCAACGTCCTGACTTTC. This sequence encodes CASSLARGLASGANVLTF. This chain links TRBV5-1 with TRBJ2-6; 8 bases line up with TRBD1. V shed 0 bases and J 0 bases; nucleotides not matched to a gene: 5. This CDR3 comprises 18 residues. Germline assignment: CDR1 SGHRS and CDR2 YFSETQ.

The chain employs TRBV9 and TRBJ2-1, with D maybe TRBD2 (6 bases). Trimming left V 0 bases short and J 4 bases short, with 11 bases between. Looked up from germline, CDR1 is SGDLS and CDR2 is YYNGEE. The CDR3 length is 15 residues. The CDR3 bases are TGTGCCAGCAGCGTAGGGGCGGGACCTTACAATGAGCAGTTCTTC. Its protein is CASSVGAGPYNEQFF.

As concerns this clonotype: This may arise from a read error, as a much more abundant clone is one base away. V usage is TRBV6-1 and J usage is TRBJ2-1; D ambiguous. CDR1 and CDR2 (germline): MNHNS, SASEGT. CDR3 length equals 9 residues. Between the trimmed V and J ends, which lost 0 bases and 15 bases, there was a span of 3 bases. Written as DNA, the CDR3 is TGTGCCAGCAGTGAAGCGAGGTTCTTC. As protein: CASSEARFF.

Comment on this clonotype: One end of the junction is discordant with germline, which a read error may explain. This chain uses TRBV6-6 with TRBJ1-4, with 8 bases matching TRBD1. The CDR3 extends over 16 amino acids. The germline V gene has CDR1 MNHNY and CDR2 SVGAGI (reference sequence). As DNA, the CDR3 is TGTGCCGGCAGTTACACGACAGGGGTGTATGGAGAAAAACTGTTTTTT. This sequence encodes CAGSYTTGVYGEKLFF.

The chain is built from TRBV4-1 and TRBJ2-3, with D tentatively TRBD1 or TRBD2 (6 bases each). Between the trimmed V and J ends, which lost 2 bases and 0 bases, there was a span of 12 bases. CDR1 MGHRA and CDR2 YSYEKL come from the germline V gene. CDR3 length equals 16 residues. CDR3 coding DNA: TGCGCCAGCAGCCAATCTACCGGGGGCAGCACAGATACGCAGTATTTT. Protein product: CASSQSTGGSTDTQYF.

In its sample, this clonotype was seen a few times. The CDR3 DNA reads as TGTGCCAGCAGCTTATATCGATCGGGCAGGGTAGAGACCCAGTACTTC. As protein: CASSLYRSGRVETQYF. V usage is TRBV7-2 and J usage is TRBJ2-5, with D possibly TRBD1 on 5 matching bases. The CDR3 is made up of 16 amino acids. Per the germline V gene, CDR1 is SGHTA and CDR2 is FQGNSA. Trimming took off 2 bases at V and 4 bases at J, with 17 bases between the two ends.

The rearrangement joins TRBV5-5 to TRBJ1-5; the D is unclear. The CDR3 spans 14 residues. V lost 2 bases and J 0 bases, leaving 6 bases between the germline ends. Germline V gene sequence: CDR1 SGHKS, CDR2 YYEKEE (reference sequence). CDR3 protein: CASSFSYSNQPQHF. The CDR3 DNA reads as TGTGCCAGCAGCTTCAGTTATAGCAATCAGCCCCAGCATTTT.

The DNA for the CDR3 is TGTGCCAGCTCACCGGGTTTCTGGGCCGAAAAGAACTATGGCTACACCTTC. It codes for CASSPGFWAEKNYGYTF. This chain connects TRBV18 to TRBJ1-2; D call uncertain. Germline-derived CDR1 and CDR2 are KGHSH and LQKENI. The CDR3 has 17 residues. V dropped 3 bases and J dropped 2 bases, with 19 bases sitting between them.

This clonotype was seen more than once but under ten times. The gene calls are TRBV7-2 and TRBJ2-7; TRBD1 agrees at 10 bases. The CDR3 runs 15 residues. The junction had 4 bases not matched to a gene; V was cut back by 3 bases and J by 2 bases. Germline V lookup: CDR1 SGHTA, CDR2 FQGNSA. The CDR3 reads CASSLVDRGTYEQYF. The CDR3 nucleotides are TGTGCCAGCAGCTTGGTGGACAGGGGGACCTACGAGCAGTACTTC.

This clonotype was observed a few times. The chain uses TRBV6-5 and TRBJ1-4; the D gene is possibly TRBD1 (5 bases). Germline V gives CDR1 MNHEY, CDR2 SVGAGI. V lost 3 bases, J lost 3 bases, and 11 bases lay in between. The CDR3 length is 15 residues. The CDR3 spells CASSYKRGSNEKLFF. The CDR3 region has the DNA TGTGCCAGCAGTTATAAACGGGGGTCTAATGAAAAACTGTTTTTT.

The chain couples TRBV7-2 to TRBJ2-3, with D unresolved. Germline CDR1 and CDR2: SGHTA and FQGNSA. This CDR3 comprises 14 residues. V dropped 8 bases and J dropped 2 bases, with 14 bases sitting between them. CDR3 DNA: TGTGCCAGCCAGGTCCGCCTGACCACAGATACGCAGTATTTT. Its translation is CASQVRLTTDTQYF.

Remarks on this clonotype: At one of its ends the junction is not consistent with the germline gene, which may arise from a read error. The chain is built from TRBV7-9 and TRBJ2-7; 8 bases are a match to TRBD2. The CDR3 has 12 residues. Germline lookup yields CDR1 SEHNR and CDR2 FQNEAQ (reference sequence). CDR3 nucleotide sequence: TGTGCCGGCAGCCGGGAGGGCTACGAGCAGTACTTC. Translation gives CAGSREGYEQYF.

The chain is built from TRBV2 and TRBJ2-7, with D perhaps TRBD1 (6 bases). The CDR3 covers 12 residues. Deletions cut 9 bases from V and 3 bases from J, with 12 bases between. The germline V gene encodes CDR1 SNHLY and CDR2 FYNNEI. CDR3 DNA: TGTGCCAGTAAGGACAGAATCTACGAGCAGTACTTC. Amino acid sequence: CASKDRIYEQYF.